Listed here is a single T cell receptor (beta chain). Its target is unknown. CD45RO negativity and positive selection for CCR7 defined naive CD8 cells, a population that excluded terminally differentiated effector memory CD45RA+ cells. Germline values: CDR1 MGHDK, CDR2 SYGVNS. After removal of 7 bases from V and 7 bases from J, the junction contained 13 bases not matched to a gene. This CDR3 region has 15 residues. These data belong to a study of shared clonotypes between healthy human individuals. Study outcomes and limitations: Naive subsets generally exceeded memory subsets in estimated richness. For sorted subsets, rarefaction showed incomplete sequencing despite large depth.

Some clones are missing from TCRdb's copy, which holds only in-frame ones; the method was immunoSEQ multiplex PCR. There are under 600,000 clones in the sample; 98% occur only once, and less than 0.35% lies in the top ten. The specimen sequenced was naive CD8+ T cells sorted from blood. The chain combines TRBV25-1 with TRBJ2-1, with 7 bases aligning to TRBD2. This TCR was sampled from a young man in good health. The CDR3 DNA reads as TGTGCCAGCACTCGTTCAGCGGGAAGGGGTAATGAGCAGTTCTTC. This gives the protein CASTRSAGRGNEQFF.